A selection of T cell receptor beta chains follows, all from one sample in a study of metastatic and nonmetastatic thyroid tumors. TCRdb used MiXCR to call clones anew from the PCR reads. Here the sample spans 40,000 to 45,000 clones, more than 3% being singletons. The sample comprised blood. Receptor source: a female donor with papillary thyroid cancer or a benign thyroid nodule (not recorded which). Some clones in this sample may be carry-over from other donors' samples. Both conserved end residues are part of each CDR3. A D gene is named only where the DNA matches it firmly. Clone size is given for some rows only: seen once, a few or many times, or a class if the clone is expanded.

d_call: TRBD2
j_call: TRBJ2-1
v_call: TRBV2
clone_size: many
cdr3_aa: CAFQAGLGASGRSEQFF
cdr3_nt: TGTGCCTTCCAGGCAGGTTTGGGGGCTAGCGGGAGGTCTGAGCAGTTCTTC

d_call: NA
j_call: TRBJ2-1
v_call: TRBV27
clone_size: many
cdr3_aa: CASSPFRGRALNEQFF
cdr3_nt: TGTGCCAGCAGCCCATTTAGGGGGAGGGCCTTGAATGAGCAGTTCTTC

d_call: NA
j_call: TRBJ2-3
v_call: TRBV7-3
clone_size: few
cdr3_aa: CASSLDPSTDTQYF
cdr3_nt: TGTGCCAGCAGCCTAGACCCTAGCACAGATACGCAGTATTTT

d_call: TRBD2
j_call: TRBJ2-7
v_call: TRBV12-3/TRBV12-4
clone_size: NA
cdr3_aa: CASSRGGYEQYF
cdr3_nt: TGTGCCAGCAGTCGGGGGGGCTACGAGCAGTACTTC

d_call: TRBD1
j_call: TRBJ1-2
v_call: TRBV6-8
clone_size: few
cdr3_aa: CASGDRDNYGYTF
cdr3_nt: TGTGCCAGTGGGGACAGGGACAACTATGGCTACACCTTC

d_call: NA
j_call: TRBJ2-2
v_call: TRBV19
clone_size: many
cdr3_aa: CASSTGFGGELFF
cdr3_nt: TGTGCCAGTAGTACAGGGTTCGGCGGGGAGCTGTTTTTT

d_call: NA
j_call: TRBJ1-2
v_call: TRBV6-1
clone_size: NA
cdr3_aa: CASSEAPGNYGYTF
cdr3_nt: TGTGCCAGCAGTGAAGCGCCCGGGAACTATGGCTACACCTTC

d_call: NA
j_call: TRBJ1-1
v_call: TRBV2
clone_size: few
cdr3_aa: CASSEWGNTEAFF
cdr3_nt: TGTGCCAGCAGTGAATGGGGGAACACTGAAGCTTTCTTT

d_call: TRBD1
j_call: TRBJ2-7
v_call: TRBV10-1
clone_size: NA
cdr3_aa: CASSKDRAFYEQYF
cdr3_nt: TGCGCCAGCAGTAAGGACAGGGCCTTCTACGAGCAGTACTTC

d_call: NA
j_call: TRBJ1-2
v_call: TRBV5-1
clone_size: few
cdr3_aa: CASSLASGPDYCYTF
cdr3_nt: TGCGCCAGCAGCTTGGCGTCAGGTCCTGACTATTGCTACACCTTC

d_call: TRBD2
j_call: TRBJ2-7
v_call: TRBV6-1
clone_size: many
cdr3_aa: CASSRGGSGSSYEQYF
cdr3_nt: TGTGCCAGCAGTAGGGGAGGGAGCGGCAGCTCCTACGAGCAGTACTTC

d_call: NA
j_call: TRBJ2-7
v_call: TRBV12-3/TRBV12-4
clone_size: many
cdr3_aa: CASNTGLGQNGNEQYF
cdr3_nt: TGTGCCAGCAACACAGGCCTAGGGCAGAACGGAAACGAGCAGTACTTC

d_call: NA
j_call: TRBJ1-6
v_call: TRBV6-1
clone_size: NA
cdr3_aa: CASSPPNSPLHF
cdr3_nt: TGTGCCAGCAGCCCCCCAAATTCACCCCTCCACTTT

d_call: TRBD1
j_call: TRBJ1-5
v_call: TRBV5-1
clone_size: NA
cdr3_aa: CASSPGTSGTGYSSSSGQPQHF
cdr3_nt: TGCGCCAGCAGCCCGGGCACCTCCGGGACAGGGTATAGCTCATCCTCGGGTCAGCCCCAGCATTTT

d_call: NA
j_call: TRBJ1-5
v_call: TRBV6-1
clone_size: NA
cdr3_aa: CASREGATSNQPQHF
cdr3_nt: TGTGCCAGCCGGGAGGGCGCGACTAGCAATCAGCCCCAGCATTTT

d_call: NA
j_call: TRBJ1-6
v_call: TRBV11-2
clone_size: NA
cdr3_aa: CASSLGWDNSPLHF
cdr3_nt: TGTGCCAGCAGCTTAGGGTGGGATAATTCACCCCTCCACTTT

d_call: TRBD1
j_call: TRBJ1-5
v_call: TRBV6-1
clone_size: many
cdr3_aa: CASSLSTGQGNQPQHF
cdr3_nt: TGTGCCAGCAGTCTATCGACGGGACAGGGCAATCAGCCCCAGCATTTT

d_call: NA
j_call: TRBJ1-2
v_call: TRBV4-3
clone_size: few
cdr3_aa: CASSQDRQPPYTF
cdr3_nt: TGCGCCAGCAGCCAAGACCGACAGCCTCCCTACACCTTC

d_call: TRBD2
j_call: TRBJ2-7
v_call: TRBV6-5
clone_size: NA
cdr3_aa: CASSYGAGGEQYF
cdr3_nt: TGTGCCAGCAGTTATGGAGCGGGAGGCGAGCAGTACTTC

d_call: NA
j_call: TRBJ1-1
v_call: TRBV20-1
clone_size: many
cdr3_aa: CSARLNGRTATEAFF
cdr3_nt: TGCAGTGCTAGGCTTAATGGCCGGACAGCCACTGAAGCTTTCTTT

d_call: NA
j_call: TRBJ2-2
v_call: TRBV12-3/TRBV12-4
clone_size: few
cdr3_aa: CTVGGDTGELFF
cdr3_nt: TGTACCGTGGGGGGCGACACCGGGGAGCTGTTTTTT

d_call: TRBD1
j_call: TRBJ2-7
v_call: TRBV6-9
clone_size: NA
cdr3_aa: CASGFGTEPVCEQYF
cdr3_nt: TGTGCCAGCGGTTTCGGGACAGAGCCCGTATGCGAGCAGTACTTC

d_call: NA
j_call: TRBJ2-2
v_call: TRBV12-3/TRBV12-4
clone_size: few
cdr3_aa: CASTTLYTGTGELFF
cdr3_nt: TGTGCCAGCACCACACTTTATACAGGAACCGGGGAGCTGTTTTTT

d_call: NA
j_call: TRBJ2-3
v_call: TRBV20-1
clone_size: many
cdr3_aa: CSARDRRQGGDTQYF
cdr3_nt: TGCAGTGCTAGAGATCGACGACAGGGAGGTGATACGCAGTATTTT

d_call: NA
j_call: TRBJ1-4
v_call: TRBV7-9
clone_size: many
cdr3_aa: CASSLTQGDGEKLFF
cdr3_nt: TGTGCCAGCAGCTTAACACAGGGTGATGGGGAAAAACTGTTTTTT

d_call: NA
j_call: TRBJ2-5
v_call: TRBV7-6
clone_size: many
cdr3_aa: CASSLARETQYF
cdr3_nt: TGTGCCAGCAGCTTAGCGCGGGAGACCCAGTACTTC

d_call: TRBD1
j_call: TRBJ2-7
v_call: TRBV5-6
clone_size: many
cdr3_aa: CASSFGGQVMAEQYF
cdr3_nt: TGTGCCAGCAGCTTTGGGGGACAGGTGATGGCCGAGCAGTACTTC

d_call: TRBD1
j_call: TRBJ2-7
v_call: TRBV28
clone_size: many
cdr3_aa: CASAIQGAYEQYF
cdr3_nt: TGTGCCAGCGCAATCCAGGGGGCTTACGAGCAGTACTTC

d_call: NA
j_call: TRBJ1-6
v_call: TRBV12-3/TRBV12-4
clone_size: few
cdr3_aa: CASSPRGWRGNSPLHF
cdr3_nt: TGTGCCAGCAGCCCTAGAGGTTGGCGGGGTAATTCACCCCTCCACTTT

d_call: NA
j_call: TRBJ2-2
v_call: TRBV6-2/TRBV6-3
clone_size: NA
cdr3_aa: CASSDPETGTENTGELSF
cdr3_nt: TGTGCCAGCAGTGACCCAGAAACCGGGACGGAGAACACCGGGGAGCTGTCTTTT

d_call: NA
j_call: TRBJ1-5
v_call: TRBV19
clone_size: NA
cdr3_aa: CASSIGGREEYQPQHF
cdr3_nt: TGTGCCAGTAGTATTGGGGGCAGGGAAGAGTATCAGCCCCAGCATTTT

d_call: NA
j_call: TRBJ1-1
v_call: TRBV19
clone_size: NA
cdr3_aa: CASTLGVAMNTEAFF
cdr3_nt: TGTGCCAGTACCCTGGGTGTCGCCATGAACACTGAAGCTTTCTTT

d_call: TRBD2
j_call: TRBJ2-1
v_call: TRBV11-3
clone_size: many
cdr3_aa: CASRNRAGGYDNEQFF
cdr3_nt: TGTGCCAGCAGGAATCGAGCGGGAGGGTATGACAATGAGCAGTTCTTC

d_call: NA
j_call: TRBJ2-3
v_call: TRBV27
clone_size: NA
cdr3_aa: CASSPLWGTDTQYF
cdr3_nt: TGTGCCAGCAGTCCGTTATGGGGCACAGATACGCAGTATTTT

d_call: NA
j_call: TRBJ1-3
v_call: TRBV12-3/TRBV12-4
clone_size: few
cdr3_aa: CASRADSLSGNTIYF
cdr3_nt: TGTGCCAGCAGAGCCGACAGCCTCTCTGGAAACACCATATATTTT

d_call: NA
j_call: TRBJ1-1
v_call: TRBV6-2/TRBV6-3
clone_size: many
cdr3_aa: CASSYEGDGTEAFF
cdr3_nt: TGTGCCAGCAGTTACGAGGGGGACGGCACTGAAGCTTTCTTT

d_call: TRBD1
j_call: TRBJ1-2
v_call: TRBV7-9
clone_size: few
cdr3_aa: CASSPQTGQTYYGYTF
cdr3_nt: TGTGCCAGCAGCCCACAAACGGGACAGACCTACTATGGCTACACCTTC

d_call: NA
j_call: TRBJ1-2
v_call: TRBV28
clone_size: NA
cdr3_aa: CASKEGRGYTF
cdr3_nt: TGTGCCAGCAAAGAGGGTCGGGGCTACACCTTC

d_call: TRBD2
j_call: TRBJ2-5
v_call: TRBV11-1
clone_size: few
cdr3_aa: CASSPRTSGTQETQYF
cdr3_nt: TGTGCCAGCAGCCCACGGACTAGCGGGACCCAAGAGACCCAGTACTTC

d_call: TRBD2
j_call: TRBJ2-7
v_call: TRBV10-2
clone_size: few
cdr3_aa: CASSEKGLAQNEQYF
cdr3_nt: TGCGCCAGCAGTGAGAAAGGACTAGCTCAGAACGAGCAGTACTTC

d_call: TRBD2
j_call: TRBJ2-1
v_call: TRBV2
clone_size: many
cdr3_aa: CASSGTSSYNEQFF
cdr3_nt: TGTGCCAGCAGTGGGACTAGCTCCTACAATGAGCAGTTCTTC

d_call: TRBD1
j_call: TRBJ1-3
v_call: TRBV12-3/TRBV12-4
clone_size: few
cdr3_aa: CASSRDRAGNTIYF
cdr3_nt: TGTGCCAGCAGTCGGGACAGGGCTGGAAACACCATATATTTT

d_call: NA
j_call: TRBJ1-2
v_call: TRBV6-1
clone_size: NA
cdr3_aa: CASSEGVWPGFGYTF
cdr3_nt: TGTGCCAGCAGTGAAGGGGTATGGCCGGGGTTTGGCTACACCTTC

d_call: NA
j_call: TRBJ1-5
v_call: TRBV6-7
clone_size: few
cdr3_aa: CASSELENQPQHF
cdr3_nt: TGTGCCAGCAGTGAACTCGAGAATCAGCCCCAGCATTTT

d_call: NA
j_call: TRBJ1-1
v_call: TRBV6-1
clone_size: many
cdr3_aa: CASTHVGRTDTEAFF
cdr3_nt: TGTGCCAGCACCCACGTCGGCAGGACCGACACTGAAGCTTTCTTT